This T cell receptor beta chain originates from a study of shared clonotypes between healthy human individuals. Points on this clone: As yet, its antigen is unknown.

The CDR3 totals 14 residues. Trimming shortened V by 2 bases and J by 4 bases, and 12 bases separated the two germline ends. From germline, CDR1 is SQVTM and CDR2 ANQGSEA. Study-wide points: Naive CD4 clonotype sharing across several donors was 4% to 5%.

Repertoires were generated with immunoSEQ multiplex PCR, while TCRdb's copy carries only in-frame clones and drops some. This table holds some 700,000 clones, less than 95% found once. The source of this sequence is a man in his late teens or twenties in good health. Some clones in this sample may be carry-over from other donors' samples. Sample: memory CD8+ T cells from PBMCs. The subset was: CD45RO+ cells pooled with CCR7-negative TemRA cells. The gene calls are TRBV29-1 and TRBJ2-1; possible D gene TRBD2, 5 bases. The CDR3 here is CSVEWLAAYNEQFF. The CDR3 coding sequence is TGCAGCGTTGAATGGCTAGCCGCATACAATGAGCAGTTCTTC.